This paragraph reports one TCR beta chain. The antigen is undetermined. Unique molecular identifiers featured in how the TCRbeta library was prepared. TCRdb fed the PCR reads into MiXCR, producing one record per CDR3 protein. The sample yields roughly 350,000 distinct CDR3 sequences, roughly 17% seen once. This specimen comes from a study of T-cell reconstitution after alpha-beta-depleted transplantation in children. Study-wide results and caveats: Counts and diversity of T cells one year after transplant came mostly from newly produced T cells. Reportedly, alpha-beta T cells present about two months post-transplant originated from several hundred expanded clones of graft origin. Several patients had high TCRbeta diversity at day 60; it came from surviving recipient T cells and thymic progenitors.

The origin of this receptor is a male patient aged 2 to 9 who had a stem cell transplant for acute lymphoblastic leukemia, so the T cells may come from the graft donor. Source: PBMCs, mostly from graft donor cells, taken 360 days after TCRalphabeta/CD19-depleted stem cell transplant.

The DNA for the CDR3 is TGTGCCATCAGGGGGACGAGGGCCAGTGAGCAGTTCTTC. It encodes CAIRGTRASEQFF. This chain joins TRBV10-3 and TRBJ2-1; D assignment may be TRBD1 or TRBD2 (5 bases each). The CDR3 extends over 13 amino acids. Germline V CDR1 and CDR2: ENHRY, SYGVKD. V was cut by 6 bases and J by 9 bases, with 15 bases left in between.